Given below is one T cell receptor (beta chain) in context. The record originates from a study of blood T cell repertoires in COVID-19. Study in general: Both acute and convalescent COVID-19 samples were obtained from the United States, Italy and Spain. From T cells, B-cell-depleted T cells, or PBMCs came the material, which was cDNA or gDNA.

In the authors' methods: Using reference gene primer amplification, nucleated cell counts were estimated. The method was immunoSEQ multiplex PCR; TCRdb's version includes in-frame clones alone and lacks a portion of them. Clone size and the V and J calls come from that table; the DNA yielded D and trimming. There are around 470,000 clones in the sample; nearly 90% occur only once, and over 0.7% lies in the top ten. The V and J ends lost 6 bases and 7 bases respectively, with 13 bases between them. CDR1 and CDR2 (germline): MNHEY, SVGAGI. The CDR3 sequence is 14 residues long. The TCR was taken from a man between 18 and 29 years old with COVID-19, enrolled during active disease. The genes are TRBV6-5 and TRBJ1-6, with D unresolved. Sequencing input: peripheral blood. CDR3 nucleotides: TGTGCCAGCAGGACCCCGGGGAGAAATTCACCCCTCCACTTT. Translation: CASRTPGRNSPLHF.